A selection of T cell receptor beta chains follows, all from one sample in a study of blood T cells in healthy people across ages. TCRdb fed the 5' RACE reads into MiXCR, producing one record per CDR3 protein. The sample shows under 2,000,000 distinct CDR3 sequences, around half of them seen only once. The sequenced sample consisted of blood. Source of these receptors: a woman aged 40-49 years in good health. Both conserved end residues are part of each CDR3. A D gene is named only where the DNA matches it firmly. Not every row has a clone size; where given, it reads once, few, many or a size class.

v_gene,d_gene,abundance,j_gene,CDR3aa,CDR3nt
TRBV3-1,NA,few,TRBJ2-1,CASSQDLTRARYSSYNEQFF,TGTGCCAGCAGCCAAGATCTGACTAGGGCTCGATACTCCTCCTACAATGAGCAGTTCTTC
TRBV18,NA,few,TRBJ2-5,CASSHPRDETQYF,TGTGCCAGCTCCCATCCCCGGGATGAGACCCAGTACTTC
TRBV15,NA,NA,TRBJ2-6,CATSAGGANVLTF,TGTGCCACCAGCGCTGGTGGGGCCAACGTCCTGACTTTC
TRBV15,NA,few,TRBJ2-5,CATSRDLVETQYF,TGTGCCACCAGCAGAGATCTAGTAGAGACCCAGTACTTC
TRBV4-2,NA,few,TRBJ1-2,CASSQYRQVDYGYTF,TGTGCCAGCAGCCAATATCGGCAGGTAGACTATGGCTACACCTTC
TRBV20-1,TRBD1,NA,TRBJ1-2,CSASIPQGASANYGYTF,TGCAGTGCTAGTATCCCACAGGGGGCATCGGCTAACTATGGCTACACCTTC
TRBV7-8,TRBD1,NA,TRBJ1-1,CASSPRGQSMNTEAFF,TGTGCCAGCAGTCCCCGGGGACAGTCGATGAACACTGAAGCTTTCTTT
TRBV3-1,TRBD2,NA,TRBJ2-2,CASRLAGGGTGELFF,TGTGCCAGCAGACTAGCGGGGGGGGGCACCGGGGAGCTGTTTTTT
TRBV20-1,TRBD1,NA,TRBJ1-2,CSARVTGRSNYGYTF,TGCAGTGCTAGAGTGACAGGGCGGTCTAACTATGGCTACACCTTC
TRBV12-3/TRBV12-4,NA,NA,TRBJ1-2,CASSRLQVGYGYTF,TGTGCCAGCAGCCGCCTACAGGTCGGCTATGGCTACACCTTC
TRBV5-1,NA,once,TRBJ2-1,CASSLASPRGQNEQFF,TGCGCCAGCAGCTTGGCGAGCCCGAGGGGCCAGAATGAGCAGTTCTTC
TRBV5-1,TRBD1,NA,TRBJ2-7,CASHKGTGGYEQYF,TGCGCCAGCCATAAGGGGACAGGAGGATACGAGCAGTACTTC
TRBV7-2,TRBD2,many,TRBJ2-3,CASSPGLAVTDTQYF,TGTGCCAGCAGCCCGGGACTAGCGGTCACAGATACGCAGTATTTT
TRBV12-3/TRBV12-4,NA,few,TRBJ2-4,CASSTRQNVAKNIQYF,TGTGCCAGCAGTACTCGACAGAACGTAGCCAAAAACATTCAGTACTTC
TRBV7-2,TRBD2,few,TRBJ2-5,CASSLAQRGGDQETQYF,TGTGCCAGCAGCTTAGCGCAAAGGGGAGGGGACCAAGAGACCCAGTACTTC
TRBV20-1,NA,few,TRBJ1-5,CSARDSHSNQPQHF,TGCAGTGCTAGAGATAGTCATAGCAATCAGCCCCAGCATTTT
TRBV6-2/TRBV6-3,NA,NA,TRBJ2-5,CASSYQTQGIETQYF,TGTGCCAGCAGTTACCAAACTCAGGGGATTGAGACCCAGTACTTC
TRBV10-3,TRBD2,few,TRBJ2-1,CAIGTSQSSYNEQFF,TGTGCCATCGGGACTAGCCAGTCCTCCTACAATGAGCAGTTCTTC
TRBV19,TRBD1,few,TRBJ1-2,CASSMEGTGDGYTF,TGTGCCAGTAGTATGGAAGGGACAGGGGATGGCTACACCTTC
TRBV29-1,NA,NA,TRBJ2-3,CSEQGPTDTQYF,TGCAGCGAACAGGGACCCACAGATACGCAGTATTTT
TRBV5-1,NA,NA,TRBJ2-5,CASSRNSQPGANRETQYF,TGCGCCAGCAGCCGTAATAGCCAGCCCGGTGCGAACAGAGAGACCCAGTACTTC
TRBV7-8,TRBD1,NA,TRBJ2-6,CASSQPGQGSGANVLTF,TGTGCCAGCAGCCAACCGGGACAGGGCTCTGGGGCCAACGTCCTGACTTTC
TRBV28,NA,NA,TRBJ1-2,CASSFRGNGYTF,TGTGCCAGCAGTTTCCGGGGAAATGGCTACACCTTC
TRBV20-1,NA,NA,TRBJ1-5,CSARGASKGQPQHF,TGCAGTGCTAGAGGGGCTAGCAAGGGTCAGCCCCAGCATTTT
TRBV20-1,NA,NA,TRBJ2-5,CSARDTISGRRRETQYF,TGCAGTGCTAGAGATACCATTTCAGGGAGGCGTCGGGAGACCCAGTACTTC